Detailed here is one TCR beta chain. Its antigen is unidentified. The entry originates in a study of lymphopenia after photon versus proton radiotherapy. The study, taken as a whole, reports: Oligoclonal CD8+ Temra expansion after nadir drove photon patients' diversity drop. Photon-treated patients lost naive T cells and TCR diversity; proton-treated stayed stable.

Germline V gene sequence: CDR1 MDHEN, CDR2 SYDVKM. Deletions cut 6 bases from V and 4 bases from J, with 15 bases between. This CDR3 is 14 amino acids long. Here immunoSEQ multiplex PCR was the method, and the copy in TCRdb shows in-frame clones only, minus some. The sample lists tens of thousands of clones; roughly 90% were seen once. The receptor comes from a man between 60 and 75 years old with cholangiocarcinoma. The chain couples TRBV28 to TRBJ1-2; a possible D gene is TRBD1 (6 bases). The source material was peripheral blood, sampled from a patient treated with photon-based radiotherapy. This CDR3 reads CASSPPGGPYGYTF. The CDR3 DNA sequence: TGTGCCAGCAGCCCTCCCGGGGGCCCCTATGGCTACACCTTC.